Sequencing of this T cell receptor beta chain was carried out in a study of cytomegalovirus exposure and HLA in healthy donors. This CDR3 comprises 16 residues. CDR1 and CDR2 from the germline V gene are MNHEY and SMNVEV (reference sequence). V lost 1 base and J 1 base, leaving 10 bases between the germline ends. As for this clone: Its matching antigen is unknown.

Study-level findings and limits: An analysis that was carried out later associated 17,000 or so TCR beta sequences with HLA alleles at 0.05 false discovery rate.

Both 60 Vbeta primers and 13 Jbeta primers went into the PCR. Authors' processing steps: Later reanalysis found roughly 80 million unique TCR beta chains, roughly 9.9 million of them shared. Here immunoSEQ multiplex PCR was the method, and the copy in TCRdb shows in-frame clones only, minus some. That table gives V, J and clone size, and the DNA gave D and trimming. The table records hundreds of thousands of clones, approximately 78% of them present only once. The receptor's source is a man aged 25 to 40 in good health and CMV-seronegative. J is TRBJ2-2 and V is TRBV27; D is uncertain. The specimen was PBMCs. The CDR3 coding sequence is TGTGCCAGCAGTTTATGGAACAGCATGAACACCGGGGAGCTGTTTTTT. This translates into CASSLWNSMNTGELFF.